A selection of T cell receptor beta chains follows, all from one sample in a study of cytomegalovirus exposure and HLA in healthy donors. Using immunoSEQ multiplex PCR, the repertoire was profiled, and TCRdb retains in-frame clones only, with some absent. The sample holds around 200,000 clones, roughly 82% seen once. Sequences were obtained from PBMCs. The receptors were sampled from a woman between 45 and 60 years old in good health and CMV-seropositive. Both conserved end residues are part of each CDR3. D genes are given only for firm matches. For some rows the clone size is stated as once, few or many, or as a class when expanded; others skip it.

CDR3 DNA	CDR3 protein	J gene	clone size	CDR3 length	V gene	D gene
TGTGCCAGCGGACAGAACTACGAGCAGTACTTC	CASGQNYEQYF	TRBJ2-7	-	11	TRBV6-6	-
TGTGCCAGCAGTTACGTGACTAGCGGGGCAGATACGCAGTATTTT	CASSYVTSGADTQYF	TRBJ2-3	-	15	TRBV6-6	TRBD2
TGTGCCAGCAGCTCCGACAGGGCCTCCTACAATGAGCAGTTCTTC	CASSSDRASYNEQFF	TRBJ2-1	-	15	TRBV7-3	TRBD1
TGCAGCGTTGGGAGGGAAGAGACCCAGTACTTC	CSVGREETQYF	TRBJ2-5	-	11	TRBV29-1	-
TGTGCCAGCAGCGTCAGACAGGCCGGGGAGCTGTTTTTT	CASSVRQAGELFF	TRBJ2-2	-	13	TRBV7-2	-
TGTGCCAGCGGCGTGGGCACGCAAAGTTATCAGTACTTC	CASGVGTQSYQYF	TRBJ2-7	-	13	TRBV6-6	-
TGCGCCAGCAGCCCGGGACTGAGCTCCTACGAGCAGTACTTC	CASSPGLSSYEQYF	TRBJ2-7	-	14	TRBV4-1	-
TGTGCCAGCAGCTTAGGCGCCGGGACAGGGGTATACGAGCAGTACTTC	CASSLGAGTGVYEQYF	TRBJ2-7	-	16	TRBV7-6	TRBD1
TGCGCCAGCAGCCAGGCTCCCCCCGGGGGACTAGTCTACGAGCAGTACTTC	CASSQAPPGGLVYEQYF	TRBJ2-7	-	17	TRBV4-1	TRBD2
TGTGCCAGCAGATCTACCGGGACAGGGGTGTGGGGCTACACCTTC	CASRSTGTGVWGYTF	TRBJ1-2	-	15	TRBV5-4	TRBD1
TGTGCCAGCAGTAGGACAGGGAGGAGCTCCTACGAGCAGTACTTC	CASSRTGRSSYEQYF	TRBJ2-7	-	15	TRBV6-1	TRBD1
TGTGCCAGCAGCGTTTCACAGGGGATCGGTGGCTACACCTTC	CASSVSQGIGGYTF	TRBJ1-2	-	14	TRBV9	TRBD1
TGTGCCAGCAGCTTAGAGGTAGGAGCCACTGAAGCTTTCTTT	CASSLEVGATEAFF	TRBJ1-1	-	14	TRBV11-1	-
TGTGCCAGCTCACGGAGGACAGGGGCCTATGAGCAGTTCTTC	CASSRRTGAYEQFF	TRBJ2-1	-	14	TRBV19	TRBD1
TGTGCCAGCAGCTTGGCGACAGGGTCCCCAGACACTGAAGCTTTCTTT	CASSLATGSPDTEAFF	TRBJ1-1	once	16	TRBV5-4	TRBD1
TGTGCCAGCAGTGAAGCGGGGACAGGGGGTCGGACTGAAGCTTTCTTT	CASSEAGTGGRTEAFF	TRBJ1-1	few	16	TRBV6-1	TRBD1
TGTGCCAGTAGTTGGGGCCTAGCGGGACAAGAGACCCAGTACTTC	CASSWGLAGQETQYF	TRBJ2-5	-	15	TRBV19	TRBD2
TGTGCCAGCAACCTCGACAGGGGCGAGCAGTACTTC	CASNLDRGEQYF	TRBJ2-7	once	12	TRBV5-4	TRBD1
TGTGCCAGTAGACGCCGGGACAGCGGCACTGAAGCTTTCTTT	CASRRRDSGTEAFF	TRBJ1-1	-	14	TRBV19	TRBD1
TGTGCCAGCAGTTACACCCGGACTAACACTGAAGCTTTCTTT	CASSYTRTNTEAFF	TRBJ1-1	-	14	TRBV6-5	-
TGTGCCAGCAGCCCTGGGGCCCTACCTTACAATGAGCAGTTCTTC	CASSPGALPYNEQFF	TRBJ2-1	-	15	TRBV11-2	-
TGTGCCAGTAGTGGCCGGACTAAAGATACGCAGTATTTT	CASSGRTKDTQYF	TRBJ2-3	-	13	TRBV19	-
TGCGCCAGCAGCTCTGGGGGGGGAGGGTTGCACACTGAAGCTTTCTTT	CASSSGGGGLHTEAFF	TRBJ1-1	once	16	TRBV5-1	-
TGTGCCAGCAGCTGGGTAGCGGGGGGGCCGGAGACCCAGTACTTC	CASSWVAGGPETQYF	TRBJ2-5	-	15	TRBV7-2	TRBD2
TGTGCCTGGAGCGGGACAGGGAGGCAGCCCCAGCATTTT	CAWSGTGRQPQHF	TRBJ1-5	-	13	TRBV30	TRBD1
TGTGCCAGCAGTTTGAATGCTCAGTATGGCTACACCTTC	CASSLNAQYGYTF	TRBJ1-2	-	13	TRBV27	-
TGTGCCAGCAGCTTGGAATCTGATACGCAGTATTTT	CASSLESDTQYF	TRBJ2-3	-	12	TRBV5-4	-
TGTGCCAGCAGTCAGACAGGGGGCCCCTACGAGCAGTACTTC	CASSQTGGPYEQYF	TRBJ2-7	-	14	TRBV2	TRBD1
TGTGCCAGCAGCGTAGAGACAGCCATGAACACTGAAGCTTTCTTT	CASSVETAMNTEAFF	TRBJ1-1	-	15	TRBV9	-